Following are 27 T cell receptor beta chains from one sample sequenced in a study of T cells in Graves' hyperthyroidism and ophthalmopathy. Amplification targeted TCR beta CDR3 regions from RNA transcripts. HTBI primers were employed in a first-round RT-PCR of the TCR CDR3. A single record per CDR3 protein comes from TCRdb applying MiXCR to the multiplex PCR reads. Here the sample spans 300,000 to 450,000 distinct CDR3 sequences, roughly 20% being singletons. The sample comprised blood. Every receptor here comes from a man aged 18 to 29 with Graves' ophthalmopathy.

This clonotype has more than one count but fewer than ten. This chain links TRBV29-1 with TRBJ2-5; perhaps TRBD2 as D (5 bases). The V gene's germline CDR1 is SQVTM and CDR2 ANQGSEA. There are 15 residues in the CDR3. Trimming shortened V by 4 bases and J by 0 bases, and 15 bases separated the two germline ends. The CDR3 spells CSVVGVGGDQETQYF. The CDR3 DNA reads TGCAGCGTTGTCGGGGTGGGCGGAGACCAAGAGACCCAGTACTTC.

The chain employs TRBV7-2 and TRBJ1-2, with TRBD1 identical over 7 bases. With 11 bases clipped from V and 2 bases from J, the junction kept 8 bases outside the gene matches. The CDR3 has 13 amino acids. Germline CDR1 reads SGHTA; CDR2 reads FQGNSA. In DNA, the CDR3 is TGTGCCGTCGGACAGGCAAAAAACTATGGCTACACCTTC. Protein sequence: CAVGQAKNYGYTF.

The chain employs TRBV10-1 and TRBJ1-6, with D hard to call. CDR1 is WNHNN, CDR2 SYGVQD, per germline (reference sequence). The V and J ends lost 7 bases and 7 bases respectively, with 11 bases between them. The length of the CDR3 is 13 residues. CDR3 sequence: CASTALTNSPLHF. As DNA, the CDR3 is TGCGCCAGCACCGCCTTGACAAATTCACCCCTCCACTTT.

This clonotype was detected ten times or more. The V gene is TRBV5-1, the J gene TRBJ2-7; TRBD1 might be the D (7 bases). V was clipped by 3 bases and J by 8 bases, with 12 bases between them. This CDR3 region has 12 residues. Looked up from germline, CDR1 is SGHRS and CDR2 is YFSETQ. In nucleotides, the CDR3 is TGCGCCAGCAGCTCTCAGGGGGGCAAGCAGTACTTC. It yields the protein CASSSQGGKQYF. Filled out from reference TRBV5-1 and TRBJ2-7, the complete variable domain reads KAGVTQTPRYLIKTRGQQVTLSCSPISGHRSVSWYQQTPGQGLQFLFEYFSETQRNKGNFPGRFSGRQFSNSRSEMNVSTLELGDSALYLCASSSQGGKQYFGPGTRLTVT.

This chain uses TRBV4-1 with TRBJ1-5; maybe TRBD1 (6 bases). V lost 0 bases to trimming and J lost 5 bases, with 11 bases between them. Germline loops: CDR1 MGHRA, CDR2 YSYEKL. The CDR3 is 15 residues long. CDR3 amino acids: CASSQDSTGDQPQHF. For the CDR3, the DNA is TGCGCCAGCAGCCAAGATTCGACAGGCGATCAGCCCCAGCATTTT.

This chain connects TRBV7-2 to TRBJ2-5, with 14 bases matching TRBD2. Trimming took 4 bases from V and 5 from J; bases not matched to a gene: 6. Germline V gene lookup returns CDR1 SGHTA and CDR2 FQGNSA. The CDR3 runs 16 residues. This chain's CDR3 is CASSSRLAGGHETQYF. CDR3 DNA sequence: TGTGCCAGCAGCTCTAGACTAGCGGGGGGGCACGAGACCCAGTACTTC. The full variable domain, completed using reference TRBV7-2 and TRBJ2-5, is GAGVSQSPSNKVTEKGKDVELRCDPISGHTALYWYRQSLGQGLEFLIYFQGNSAPDKSGLPSDRFSAERTGGSVSTLTIQRTQQEDSAVYLCASSSRLAGGHETQYFGPGTRLLVL.

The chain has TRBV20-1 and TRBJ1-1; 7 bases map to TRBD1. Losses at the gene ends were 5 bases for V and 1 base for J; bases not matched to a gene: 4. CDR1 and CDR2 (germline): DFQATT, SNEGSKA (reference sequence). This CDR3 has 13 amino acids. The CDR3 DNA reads TGCAGTGCTCCCGGACAGGCGAACACTGAAGCTTTCTTT. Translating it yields CSAPGQANTEAFF.

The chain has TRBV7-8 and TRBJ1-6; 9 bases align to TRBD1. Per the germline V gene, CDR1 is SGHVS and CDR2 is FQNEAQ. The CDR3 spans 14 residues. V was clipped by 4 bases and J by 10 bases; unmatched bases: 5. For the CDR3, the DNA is TGTGCCAGCAGCTCGGGACAGGGTTTCTCACCCCTCCACTTT. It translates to CASSSGQGFSPLHF.

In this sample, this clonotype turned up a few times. CDR3 DNA: TGCGCCAGCAGTGCAGCCGGGGGGCTTGATGAGCAGTTCTTC. Its protein product is CASSAAGGLDEQFF. The chain couples TRBV10-1 to TRBJ2-1, with a weak D call TRBD2 (7 bases). With 4 bases removed from V and 8 bases from J, the gap between germline ends came to 15 bases. Per the germline V gene, CDR1 is WNHNN and CDR2 is SYGVQD (reference sequence). CDR3 length equals 14 residues.

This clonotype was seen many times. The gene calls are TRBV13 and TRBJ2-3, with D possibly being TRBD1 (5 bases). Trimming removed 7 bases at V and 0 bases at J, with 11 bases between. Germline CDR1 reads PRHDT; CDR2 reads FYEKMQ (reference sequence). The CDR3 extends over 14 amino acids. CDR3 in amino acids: CASNSRQSTDTQYF. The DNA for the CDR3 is TGTGCCAGCAATTCAAGACAGAGCACAGATACGCAGTATTTT.

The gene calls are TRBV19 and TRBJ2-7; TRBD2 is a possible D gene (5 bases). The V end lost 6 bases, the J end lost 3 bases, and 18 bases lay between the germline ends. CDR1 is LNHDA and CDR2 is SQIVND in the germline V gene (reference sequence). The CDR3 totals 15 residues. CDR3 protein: CASRTSGNPFYEQYF. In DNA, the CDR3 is TGTGCCAGTAGGACCTCCGGGAACCCTTTCTACGAGCAGTACTTC.

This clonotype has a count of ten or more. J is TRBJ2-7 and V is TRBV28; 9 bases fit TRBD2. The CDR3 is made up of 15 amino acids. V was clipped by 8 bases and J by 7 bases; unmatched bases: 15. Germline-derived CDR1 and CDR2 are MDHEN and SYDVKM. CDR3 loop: CASSKILAGPREQYF. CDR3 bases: TGTGCCAGCTCTAAAATACTAGCGGGTCCTAGGGAGCAGTACTTC.

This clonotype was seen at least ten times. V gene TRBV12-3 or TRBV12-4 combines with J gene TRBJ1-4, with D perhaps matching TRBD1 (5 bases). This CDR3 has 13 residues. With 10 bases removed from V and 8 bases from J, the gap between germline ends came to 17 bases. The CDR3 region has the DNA TGTGCCAATTATCCGGTTCGGGGGGAAAAACTGTTTTTT. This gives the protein CANYPVRGEKLFF.

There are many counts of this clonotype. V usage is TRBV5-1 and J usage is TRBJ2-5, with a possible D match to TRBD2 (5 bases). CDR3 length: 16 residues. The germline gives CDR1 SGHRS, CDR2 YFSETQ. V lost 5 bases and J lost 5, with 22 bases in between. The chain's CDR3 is CASRHRSGPNGETQYF. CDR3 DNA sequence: TGCGCCAGCAGGCATAGGAGCGGACCCAATGGGGAGACCCAGTACTTC.

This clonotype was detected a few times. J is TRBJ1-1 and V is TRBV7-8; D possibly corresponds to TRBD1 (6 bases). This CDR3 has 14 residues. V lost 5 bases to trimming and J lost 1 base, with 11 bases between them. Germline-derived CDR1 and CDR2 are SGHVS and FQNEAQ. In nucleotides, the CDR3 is TGTGCCAGCAGCGCCGGCAGGGGGAACACTGAAGCTTTCTTT. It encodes CASSAGRGNTEAFF.

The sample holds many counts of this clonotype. The CDR3 sequence: CATSRPDLGTEAFF. CDR3 DNA: TGTGCCACCAGCAGACCCGACTTGGGCACTGAAGCTTTCTTT. V is TRBV15 and J is TRBJ1-1; D is ambiguous. Trimming took 2 bases from V and 4 from J, leaving 11 bases between them. The CDR3 runs 14 residues. Germline CDR1 and CDR2: LNHNV and YYDKDF (reference sequence).

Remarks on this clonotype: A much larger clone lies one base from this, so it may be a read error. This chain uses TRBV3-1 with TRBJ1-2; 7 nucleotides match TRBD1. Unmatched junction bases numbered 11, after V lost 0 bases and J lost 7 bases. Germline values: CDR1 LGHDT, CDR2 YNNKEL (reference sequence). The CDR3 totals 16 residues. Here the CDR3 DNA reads TGTGCCAGCAGCCAAGAGCTGGGGACAGAGACCCTTGGCTACACCTTC. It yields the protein CASSQELGTETLGYTF.

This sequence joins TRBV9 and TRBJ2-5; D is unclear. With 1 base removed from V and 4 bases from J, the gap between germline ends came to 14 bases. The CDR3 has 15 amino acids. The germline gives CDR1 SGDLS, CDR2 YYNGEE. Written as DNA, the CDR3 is TGTGCCAGCAGCGTAAGCGCGGCCGTCGGAGAGACCCAGTACTTC. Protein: CASSVSAAVGETQYF.

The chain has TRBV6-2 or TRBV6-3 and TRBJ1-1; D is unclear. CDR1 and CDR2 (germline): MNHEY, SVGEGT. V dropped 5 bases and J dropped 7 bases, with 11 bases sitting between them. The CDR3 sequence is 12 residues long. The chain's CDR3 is CASSVIGLEAFF. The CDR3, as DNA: TGTGCCAGCAGTGTAATCGGTCTTGAAGCTTTCTTT.

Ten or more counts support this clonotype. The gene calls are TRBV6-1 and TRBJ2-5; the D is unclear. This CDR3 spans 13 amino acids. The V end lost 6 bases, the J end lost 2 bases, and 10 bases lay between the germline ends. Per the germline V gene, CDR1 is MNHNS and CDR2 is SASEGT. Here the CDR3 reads CASRGVGQETQYF. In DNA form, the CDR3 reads TGTGCCAGCAGAGGAGTTGGTCAAGAGACCCAGTACTTC.

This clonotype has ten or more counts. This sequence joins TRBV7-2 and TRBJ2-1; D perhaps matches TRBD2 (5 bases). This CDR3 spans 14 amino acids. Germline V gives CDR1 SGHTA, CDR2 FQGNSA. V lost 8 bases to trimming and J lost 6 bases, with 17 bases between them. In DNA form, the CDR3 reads TGTGCCAGCCGCCGTACTAGGTTGGGCAATGAGCAGTTCTTC. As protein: CASRRTRLGNEQFF.

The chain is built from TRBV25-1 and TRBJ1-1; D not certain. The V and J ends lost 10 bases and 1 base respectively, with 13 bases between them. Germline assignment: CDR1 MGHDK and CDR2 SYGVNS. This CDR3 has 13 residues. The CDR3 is CATRFWENTEAFF. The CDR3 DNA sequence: TGTGCCACCCGTTTTTGGGAGAACACTGAAGCTTTCTTT.

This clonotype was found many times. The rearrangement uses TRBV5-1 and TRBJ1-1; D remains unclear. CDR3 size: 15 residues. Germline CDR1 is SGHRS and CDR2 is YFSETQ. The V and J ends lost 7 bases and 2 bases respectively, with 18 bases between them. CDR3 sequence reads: CASRISQATNTEAFF. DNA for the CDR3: TGCGCCAGCCGCATTTCGCAGGCGACCAACACTGAAGCTTTCTTT.

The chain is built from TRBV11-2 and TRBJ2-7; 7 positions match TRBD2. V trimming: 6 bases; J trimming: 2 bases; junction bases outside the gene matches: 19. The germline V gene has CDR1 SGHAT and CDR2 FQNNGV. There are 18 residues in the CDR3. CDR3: CASSRGVYGTVRTYEQYF. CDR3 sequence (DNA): TGTGCCAGCAGTCGGGGGGTATATGGGACGGTGAGGACCTACGAGCAGTACTTC.

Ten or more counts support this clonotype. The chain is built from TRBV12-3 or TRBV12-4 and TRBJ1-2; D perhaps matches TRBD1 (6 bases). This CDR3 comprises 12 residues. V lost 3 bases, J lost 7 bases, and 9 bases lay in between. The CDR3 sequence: CASSFGGLGYTF. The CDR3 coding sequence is TGTGCCAGCAGTTTTGGGGGGCTTGGCTACACCTTC.

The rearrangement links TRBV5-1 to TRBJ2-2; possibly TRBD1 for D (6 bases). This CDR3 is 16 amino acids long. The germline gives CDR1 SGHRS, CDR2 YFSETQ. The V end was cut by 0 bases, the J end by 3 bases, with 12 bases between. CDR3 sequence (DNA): TGCGCCAGCAGCTTGGACAGGGAGAGAGACACCGGGGAGCTGTTTTTT. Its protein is CASSLDRERDTGELFF. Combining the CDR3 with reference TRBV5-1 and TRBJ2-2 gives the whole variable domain KAGVTQTPRYLIKTRGQQVTLSCSPISGHRSVSWYQQTPGQGLQFLFEYFSETQRNKGNFPGRFSGRQFSNSRSEMNVSTLELGDSALYLCASSLDRERDTGELFFGEGSRLTVL.

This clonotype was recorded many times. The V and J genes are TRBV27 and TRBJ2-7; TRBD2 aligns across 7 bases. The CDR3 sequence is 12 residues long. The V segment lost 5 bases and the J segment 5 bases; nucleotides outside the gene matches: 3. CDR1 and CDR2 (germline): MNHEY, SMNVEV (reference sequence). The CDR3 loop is CASSGEGHEQYF. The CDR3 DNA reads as TGTGCCAGCAGTGGGGAGGGGCACGAGCAGTACTTC.